This TCR beta chain is from a study of shared clonotypes between healthy human individuals. This CDR3 has 16 residues. Per germline, CDR1 SGHTA and CDR2 FQGNSA. The trim removed 6 bases at V and 1 base at J, leaving 10 bases unmatched. Among the unsorted PBMC samples, replicate PCRs used approximately 320 ng DNA, some 30,000 T cell genomes. Original handling: Filtering was not the same, since immunoSEQ gave junction-only sequences without quality scores. Libraries were prepared by immunoSEQ multiplex PCR; TCRdb keeps only in-frame clonotypes and omits some of them. V, J and clone size are taken as reported in that table, and D and trimming were inferred from the DNA itself. The data contain around 480,000 clones, roughly 85% of them singletons.

V usage is TRBV7-2 and J usage is TRBJ1-2; TRBD1 aligns across 8 bases. The clonotype comes from a woman aged 40-49 years in good health. Some clones in this sample may be carry-over from other donors' samples. Input material: PBMCs. As DNA, the CDR3 is TGTGCCAGCAGATCAAACACAGGGGGTTATAACTATGGCTACACCTTC. This translates into CASRSNTGGYNYGYTF.